The 26 T cell receptor beta chains given below trace back to one sample, sequenced in a study of immune heterogeneity within non-small cell lung tumors (dated 2018 in TCRdb). The sequencer was a HiSeq X Ten. The TCR beta CDR3 region was amplified with a multiplex PCR system, in which a first round of roughly 9 cycles was run using 32 V-gene forward and 13 J-gene reverse primers. TCRdb passed the public sequencing reads through fastp at Q25 and MiXCR, retaining productive beta sequences. Every distinct CDR3 protein forms one entry, paired with its most common genes and DNA. This sample is represented by several thousand distinct CDR3 sequences; 20% to 25% of them were singletons. The top ten hold approximately 13% of the sample. For the TCR template, genomic DNA was extracted from bulk tumor tissue, and roughly 600 ng of gDNA was amplified for each sample. During surgery, multiple biopsies were taken from each primary tumor, with sampling sites spaced as far apart as possible within the tumor mass. The study cohort was described as untreated, and the patients were newly diagnosed NSCLC cases having curative surgery.

The material sequenced was lung tumor tissue. The origin of the receptors is a female donor with non-small cell lung cancer.

Details on this clonotype: Just one base apart from a much larger clone, this may be a read error. The CDR3 is CASNEATAQQPQHF. In DNA form, the CDR3 reads TGTGCCAGCAATGAAGCGACAGCCCAGCAGCCCCAGCATTTT. V and J are TRBV6-1 and TRBJ1-5, with D possibly TRBD1 on 5 matching bases. The V gene's germline CDR1 is MNHNS and CDR2 SASEGT. This CDR3 region has 14 residues.

On this clonotype: At one of its ends the junction is not consistent with the germline gene, which may arise from a read error. The chain combines TRBV18 with TRBJ2-1; D gene uncertain. Germline-derived CDR1 and CDR2 are KGHSH and LQKENI. This CDR3 has 15 amino acids. CDR3: CASSPPAARDNEHFF. The CDR3 bases are TGTGCCAGCTCACCACCGGCAGCGAGAGACAATGAGCACTTCTTC.

This clonotype ranks as medium-sized (0.01 to 0.1%). The chain employs TRBV7-9 and TRBJ2-7; D perhaps matches TRBD1 (5 bases). V was trimmed by 6 bases and J by 0 bases, leaving 6 bases between them. This CDR3 is built from 12 residues. Per the germline V gene, CDR1 is SEHNR and CDR2 is FQNEAQ (reference sequence). CDR3 sequence reads: CASRQGSYEQYF. In nucleotides, the CDR3 is TGTGCCAGCAGGCAGGGCTCCTACGAGCAGTACTTC.

Only a few counts were recorded for this clonotype. The chain carries TRBV9 and TRBJ2-7; 7 bases are a match to TRBD2. Germline V gives CDR1 SGDLS, CDR2 YYNGEE. This CDR3 comprises 15 residues. V dropped 0 bases and J dropped 2; count of bases not matched to a gene: 5. The CDR3 reads CASSVGLAGTYEQYF. The CDR3 DNA reads as TGTGCCAGCAGCGTAGGACTAGCTGGGACCTACGAGCAGTACTTC.

The V and J genes are TRBV11-3 and TRBJ2-2; D is possibly TRBD2 (6 bases). The CDR3 runs to 14 residues. V dropped 5 bases and J dropped 7 bases, with 14 bases sitting between them. CDR1 is SGHNT and CDR2 is YENEEA in the germline V gene. CDR3 in amino acids: CASSLRGKNGELFF. CDR3 sequence (DNA): TGTGCCAGCAGCCTACGCGGGAAAAACGGGGAGCTGTTTTTT.

This clonotype is labeled large. The V gene is TRBV6-1, the J gene TRBJ2-2; 7 positions match TRBD1. The trim removed 2 bases at V and 5 bases at J, leaving 2 bases unmatched. Germline loops: CDR1 MNHNS, CDR2 SASEGT. The CDR3 length is 14 residues. CDR3 in amino acids: CASSEQTGTGELFF. CDR3 sequence (DNA): TGTGCCAGCAGTGAACAGACAGGGACCGGGGAGCTGTTTTTT.

The CDR3 DNA is TGCGCCAGCAGGCCCGAAGCGGGTGGAGATACGCAGTATTTT. Protein product: CASRPEAGGDTQYF. The gene calls are TRBV5-1 and TRBJ2-3; a weak D match, TRBD2 (6 bases). The CDR3 extends over 14 amino acids. V shed 5 bases and J shed 5 bases, with 15 bases lying between them. Germline V gene data show CDR1 as SGHRS and CDR2 as YFSETQ.

This sequence joins TRBV10-2 and TRBJ2-2, with 8 bases fitting TRBD1. This CDR3 contains 14 residues. CDR1 and CDR2 (germline): WSHSY, SAAADI. Unmatched junction bases numbered 5, after V lost 6 bases and J lost 5 bases. The chain's CDR3 is CASRDRGLTGELFF. CDR3 DNA sequence: TGCGCCAGCAGAGACAGGGGTCTAACCGGGGAGCTGTTTTTT.

This clonotype is categorized as medium-sized. This rearrangement joins TRBV6-1 to TRBJ1-6, with D possibly being TRBD1 (5 bases). Germline V gives CDR1 MNHNS, CDR2 SASEGT. V was pared by 3 bases and J by 9 bases, with 15 bases between. The CDR3 is 15 amino acids. The DNA for the CDR3 is TGTGCCAGCAGTGAGGAGGGGTTTGAAGCTTCACCCCTCCACTTT. Protein product: CASSEEGFEASPLHF.

The sample holds a few counts of this clonotype. The V call is TRBV15, the J call TRBJ1-5; possible D gene TRBD1, 6 bases. Germline values: CDR1 LNHNV, CDR2 YYDKDF (reference sequence). Trimming cost V 5 bases and J 6 bases, with 14 bases left between them. The CDR3 spans 14 residues. CDR3 nucleotides: TGTGCCACCAGCTTTAAAGGGGGAACTCAGCCCCAGCATTTT. This translates into CATSFKGGTQPQHF.

A few counts support this clonotype. The chain carries TRBV20-1 and TRBJ2-5, with TRBD2 matching 8 bases. In germline, CDR1 is DFQATT, CDR2 SNEGSKA (reference sequence). V dropped 3 bases and J dropped 7; count of bases not matched to a gene: 7. The CDR3 has 13 amino acids. The CDR3 DNA reads TGCAGTGCTAGCGGGAGGGTGGAGGGGACCCAGTACTTC. Its protein is CSASGRVEGTQYF.

Comments on this clonotype: A single base separates this from a much larger clone, so it may be a read error. This sequence joins TRBV12-3 or TRBV12-4 and TRBJ1-2; TRBD1 might be the D (5 bases). This CDR3 is built from 14 residues. V was cut by 5 bases and J by 4 bases, with 14 bases left in between. CDR3 nucleotides: TGTGCCAGCAGTACATCAGGACAAAGCTATGGCTACACCTTC. As protein: CASSTSGQSYGYTF.

By frequency in the sample, this clonotype is medium-sized. The chain joins TRBV12-3 or TRBV12-4 to TRBJ2-2; possibly TRBD1 for D (6 bases). The V gene lost 6 bases and the J gene lost 7 bases, with 15 bases spanning the gap. The CDR3 consists of 14 residues. CDR3 nucleotide sequence: TGTGCCAGCAGCCCAAACAGGGAACTCGGGGAGCTGTTTTTT. Translated: CASSPNRELGELFF.

Only a few counts were recorded for this clonotype. The V gene is TRBV7-9, the J gene TRBJ1-5; D is unresolved. The CDR3 is made up of 13 amino acids. CDR1 is SEHNR, CDR2 FQNEAQ, per germline (reference sequence). V was shortened by 9 bases and J by 5 bases, with 14 bases between the two germline ends. The CDR3 here is CARSRTSDQPQHF. The CDR3 nucleotides read TGTGCCAGAAGCAGGACTTCCGATCAGCCCCAGCATTTT. The whole variable domain, remainder taken from reference TRBV7-9 and TRBJ1-5, is DTGVSQNPRHKITKRGQNVTFRCDPISEHNRLYWYRQTLGQGPEFLTYFQNEAQLEKSRLLSDRFSAERPKGSFSTLEIQRTEQGDSAMYLCARSRTSDQPQHFGDGTRLSIL.

J is TRBJ1-1 and V is TRBV4-1; D uncertain. The CDR3 totals 17 residues. Germline lookup yields CDR1 MGHRA and CDR2 YSYEKL. V gave up 4 bases and J gave up 0 bases, with 18 bases separating them. The CDR3 sequence: CASSRSPGNTLNTEAFF. The DNA for the CDR3 is TGCGCCAGCAGCCGTTCCCCCGGGAATACACTGAACACTGAAGCTTTCTTT.

This clonotype is classed as medium-sized. The V call is TRBV19, the J call TRBJ2-7; TRBD2 aligns across 7 bases. J was trimmed by 3 bases and V by 6 bases; bases with no gene match: 5. The CDR3 is 13 amino acids. The germline V gene encodes CDR1 LNHDA and CDR2 SQIVND (reference sequence). CDR3 region: CASSGRIGYEQYF. CDR3 in DNA: TGTGCCAGTAGCGGGAGGATAGGCTACGAGCAGTACTTC.

This clonotype was recorded a few times. J is TRBJ1-6 and V is TRBV20-1; 9 bases are a match to TRBD1. The V gene end was trimmed by 6 bases and the J gene end by 9 bases; junction bases not matched to a gene: 12. The CDR3 has 15 amino acids. Germline V gene sequence: CDR1 DFQATT, CDR2 SNEGSKA (reference sequence). The DNA for the CDR3 is TGCAGTGCGCCGACAGGGGGTAATAGGGCTTCACCCCTCCACTTT. Encoded protein: CSAPTGGNRASPLHF.

There are a few counts of this clonotype. V gene TRBV10-3 combines with J gene TRBJ1-1; D is possibly TRBD1 (6 bases). The CDR3 length is 15 residues. Trimming removed 4 bases at V and 5 bases at J, with 17 bases between. Germline CDR1 is ENHRY and CDR2 is SYGVKD. CDR3 in DNA: TGTGCCATCAGTGGAGGGGTCGGGGGGCGTACTGAAGCTTTCTTT. Translation: CAISGGVGGRTEAFF.

Relative to its sample, this clonotype is medium-sized. The chain couples TRBV6-1 to TRBJ1-4; 9 positions agree with TRBD1. Unmatched junction bases numbered 7, after V lost 0 bases and J lost 8 bases. The CDR3 consists of 16 residues. The germline gives CDR1 MNHNS, CDR2 SASEGT. DNA for the CDR3: TGTGCCAGCAGTGAAGCTCCGGGACAGGGCAACGAAAAACTGTTTTTT. Protein product: CASSEAPGQGNEKLFF.

This chain uses TRBV20-1 with TRBJ2-1; no firm D call. The CDR3 totals 15 residues. Germline V gene sequence: CDR1 DFQATT, CDR2 SNEGSKA (reference sequence). Trimming cost V 0 bases and J 0 bases, with 9 bases left between them. The CDR3 DNA reads as TGCAGTGCTAGAGAGCCCTTCCTCTCCTACAATGAGCAGTTCTTC. Residues: CSAREPFLSYNEQFF.

A few counts support this clonotype. The chain links TRBV12-3 or TRBV12-4 to TRBJ2-7; D is unclear. V lost 8 bases, J lost 8 bases, and 7 bases lay in between. There are 9 residues in the CDR3. CDR3 in DNA: TGTGCCAGCGGAACACAGCAGTACTTC. It codes for CASGTQQYF.

Regarding this clonotype: An end of the junction does not agree with germline; a read error may underlie this. This chain joins TRBV3-1 and TRBJ1-2; no firm D call. Germline assignment: CDR1 LGHDT and CDR2 YNNKEL (reference sequence). This CDR3 has 12 residues. CDR3 bases: TGTGCCAGCAGCCAAGATGATAAGGCTAGGGCCTTC. The encoded protein is CASSQDDKARAF.

In this sample, this clonotype turned up a few times. The chain joins TRBV19 to TRBJ2-7, with a possible D match to TRBD1 (5 bases). Germline CDR1 is LNHDA and CDR2 is SQIVND (reference sequence). This CDR3 has 13 amino acids. Trimming pared 0 bases from V and 5 bases from J, leaving 8 bases between. CDR3 loop: CASSIDEGDEQYF. The CDR3 region has the DNA TGTGCCAGTAGTATAGATGAAGGGGACGAGCAGTACTTC.

This clonotype rates as medium-sized. This chain joins TRBV29-1 and TRBJ2-7, with 9 bases identical to TRBD1. Germline trimming cut 4 bases from V and 1 base from J; bases unmatched to any gene: 2. Germline CDR1 SQVTM, CDR2 ANQGSEA. This CDR3 region has 13 residues. CDR3 nucleotide sequence: TGCAGCGTTGTTGGACAGGGGTCCTACGAGCAGTACTTC. Its translation is CSVVGQGSYEQYF.

On this clonotype itself: It may be a read error: a sequence one base away is much more abundant. The gene calls are TRBV6-1 and TRBJ2-7; 9 nucleotides agree with TRBD1. In germline, CDR1 is MNHNS, CDR2 SASEGT. The J segment lost 1 base and the V segment lost 7 bases, leaving 5 bases of the junction unmatched. There are 14 residues in the CDR3. DNA for the CDR3: TGTGCCAGCATTCCGGACAGGGGATCCTACGAGCAGTACTTC. Its protein product is CASIPDRGSYEQYF.

The chain couples TRBV28 to TRBJ2-3; D ambiguous. CDR3 length: 17 residues. Trimming removed 6 bases at V and 2 bases at J, with 21 bases between. CDR1 is MDHEN, CDR2 SYDVKM, per germline. The CDR3 here is CASSLRPIPFNTDTQYF. The CDR3 DNA is TGTGCCAGCAGCTTAAGGCCGATTCCGTTTAACACAGATACGCAGTATTTT. The variable domain in full, completed from reference TRBV28 and TRBJ2-3, reads DVKVTQSSRYLVKRTGEKVFLECVQDMDHENMFWYRQDPGLGLRLIYFSYDVKMKEKGDIPEGYSVSREKKERFSLILESASTNQTSMYLCASSLRPIPFNTDTQYFGPGTRLTVL.